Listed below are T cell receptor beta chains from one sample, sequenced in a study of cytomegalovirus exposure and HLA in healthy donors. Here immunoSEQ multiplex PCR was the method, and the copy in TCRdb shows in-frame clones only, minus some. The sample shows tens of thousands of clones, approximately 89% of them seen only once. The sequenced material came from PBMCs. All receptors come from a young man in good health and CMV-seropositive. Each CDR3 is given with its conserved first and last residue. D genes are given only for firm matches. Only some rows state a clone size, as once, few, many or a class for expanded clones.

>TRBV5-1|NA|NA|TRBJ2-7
TGCGCCAGCAGCTTGGGGCGGGGAATCTCCTACGAGCAGTACTTC
CASSLGRGISYEQYF
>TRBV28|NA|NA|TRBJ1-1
TGTGCCAGCAGTTTAGACAGGATCACTGAAGCTTTCTTT
CASSLDRITEAFF
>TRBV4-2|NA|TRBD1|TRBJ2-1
TGTGCCAGCAGCCAAGGCGGACAGGGGCAATACAATGAGCAGTTCTTC
CASSQGGQGQYNEQFF
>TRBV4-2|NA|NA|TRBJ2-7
TGTGCCAGCAGCCCCCCACTTGCCTACGAGCAGTACTTC
CASSPPLAYEQYF
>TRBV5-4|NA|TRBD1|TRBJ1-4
TGTGCCAGCAGCTCGATAGGACAGGGTGTAAGCGAAAAACTGTTTTTT
CASSSIGQGVSEKLFF
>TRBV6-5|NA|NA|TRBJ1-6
TGTGCCAGCAGTTACTCACGGCAGAGGAAATCACCCCTCCACTTT
CASSYSRQRKSPLHF
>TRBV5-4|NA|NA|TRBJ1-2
TGTGCCAGCAGCTTGGGGACAAACTATGGCTACACCTTC
CASSLGTNYGYTF
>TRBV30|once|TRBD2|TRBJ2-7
TGTGCCTGGACCGAGCGGGAGAAAGGCTACGAGCAGTACTTC
CAWTEREKGYEQYF
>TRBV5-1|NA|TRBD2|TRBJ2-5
TGCGCCAGCAGCCTAGGACTAGCATCGAACGGGGAGACCCAGTACTTC
CASSLGLASNGETQYF
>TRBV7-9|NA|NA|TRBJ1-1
TGTGCCAGCAGCTTAATAAGCGCACTTGAAGCTTTCTTT
CASSLISALEAFF
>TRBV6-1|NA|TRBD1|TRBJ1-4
TGTGCCAGCAGGATCGGACAGGGCTATGAAAAACTGTTTTTT
CASRIGQGYEKLFF
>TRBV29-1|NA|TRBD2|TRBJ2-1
TGCAGCGCCCCCCGGGGTCTAGCGGGAGGGAGCTCCTACAATGAGCAGTTCTTC
CSAPRGLAGGSSYNEQFF
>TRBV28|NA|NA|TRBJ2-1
TGTGCCAGCAGTTTATATGGTGGAGGGCGGGTCAATGAGCAGTTCTTC
CASSLYGGGRVNEQFF
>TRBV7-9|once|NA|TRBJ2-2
TGTGCCAGCAGCTTAGCGCGTCAAGTGTCCGGGGAGCTGTTTTTT
CASSLARQVSGELFF
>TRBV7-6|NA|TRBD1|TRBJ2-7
TGTGCCAGCAGCTTAATCGCGGGACAGGGGGCCTACGAGCAGTACTTC
CASSLIAGQGAYEQYF
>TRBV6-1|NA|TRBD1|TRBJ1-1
TGTGCCAGCACGGGACAGGAGAACACTGAAGCTTTCTTT
CASTGQENTEAFF
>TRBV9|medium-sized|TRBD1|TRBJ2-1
TGTGCCAGCAGCGCCCGGACAGGTGAGCAGTTCTTC
CASSARTGEQFF
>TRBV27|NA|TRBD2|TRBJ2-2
TGTGCCAGCAGTTTATCAACCGGACTAGCCTGGGAGCTGTTTTTT
CASSLSTGLAWELFF
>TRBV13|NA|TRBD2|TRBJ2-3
TGTGCCAGCAGCCTTAGACTAGCGGGGAGTATAGATACGCAGTATTTT
CASSLRLAGSIDTQYF
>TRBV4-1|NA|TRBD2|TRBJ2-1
TGCGCCAGCAAACCCTTCTGGACTAGCGGGAGGTTTGAGCAGTTCTTC
CASKPFWTSGRFEQFF
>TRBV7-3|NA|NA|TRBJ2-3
TGTGCCAGCAGCCCATCAGCGGTTAGCACAGATACGCAGTATTTT
CASSPSAVSTDTQYF
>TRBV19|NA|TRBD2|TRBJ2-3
TGTGCCAGTCAAACTAGCGGGAACACAGATACGCAGTATTTT
CASQTSGNTDTQYF